A selection of T cell receptor beta chains follows, all from one sample in a study of breast tumors, draining lymph nodes, adjacent tissues. One entry per CDR3 protein, called by TCRdb with MiXCR from the multiplex PCR reads. The profile covers about 35,000 distinct CDR3 sequences, with 36% appearing a single time and roughly a tenth taken by the ten largest. The specimen was breast tumor tissue. All receptors derive from a female donor with breast cancer. Some clones in this sample may be carry-over from other donors' samples. The CDR3 runs from the conserved cysteine through the conserved F or W. The order of the fields is V gene, CDR3 protein.

>TRBV5-1
CASRSLTVMDEKLFF
>TRBV24-1
CATSLTDRPYEQYF
>TRBV11-2
CASSLAGAGKNTEAFF
>TRBV19
CASSGGQGGYGYTF
>TRBV12-3/TRBV12-4
CASRSGTGVLAGQYNEQFF
>TRBV12-3/TRBV12-4
CASSFLAGAGETQYF
>TRBV7-3
CASSLSLAGEQYF
>TRBV3-1
CASSQGASGSIYEQYF
>TRBV4-3
CASSRSGSGSYNEQFF
>TRBV28
CASSLTVNEQFF
>TRBV5-1
CASSLSQGAGETQYF
>TRBV12-3/TRBV12-4
CASSRRGLNTGELFF
>TRBV6-1
CASSEVGEQYF
>TRBV9
CASSLAGPALPGTDTQYF